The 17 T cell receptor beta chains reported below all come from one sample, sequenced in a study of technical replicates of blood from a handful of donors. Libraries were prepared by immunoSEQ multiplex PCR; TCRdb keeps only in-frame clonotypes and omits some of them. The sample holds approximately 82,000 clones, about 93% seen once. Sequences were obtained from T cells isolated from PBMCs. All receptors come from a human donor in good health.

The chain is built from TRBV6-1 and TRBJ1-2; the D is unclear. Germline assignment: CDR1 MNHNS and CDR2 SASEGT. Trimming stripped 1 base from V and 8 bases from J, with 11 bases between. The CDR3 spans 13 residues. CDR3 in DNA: TGTGCCAGCAGTGAAGAGGAGGGCATCGGCTACACCTTC. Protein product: CASSEEEGIGYTF.

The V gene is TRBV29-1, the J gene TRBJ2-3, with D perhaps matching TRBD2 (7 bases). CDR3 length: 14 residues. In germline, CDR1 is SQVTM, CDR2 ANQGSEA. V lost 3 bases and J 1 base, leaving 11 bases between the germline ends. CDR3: CSVDGGARTDTQYF. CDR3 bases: TGCAGCGTTGATGGGGGGGCCCGCACAGATACGCAGTATTTT.

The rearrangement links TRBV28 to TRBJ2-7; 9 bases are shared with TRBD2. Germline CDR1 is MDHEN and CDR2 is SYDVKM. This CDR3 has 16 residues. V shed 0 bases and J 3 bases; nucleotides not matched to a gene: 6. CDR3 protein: CASSLWGGSGSYEQYF. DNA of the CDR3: TGTGCCAGCAGTTTATGGGGGGGTAGCGGGAGCTACGAGCAGTACTTC. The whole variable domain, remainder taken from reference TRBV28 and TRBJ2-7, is DVKVTQSSRYLVKRTGEKVFLECVQDMDHENMFWYRQDPGLGLRLIYFSYDVKMKEKGDIPEGYSVSREKKERFSLILESASTNQTSMYLCASSLWGGSGSYEQYFGPGTRLTVT.

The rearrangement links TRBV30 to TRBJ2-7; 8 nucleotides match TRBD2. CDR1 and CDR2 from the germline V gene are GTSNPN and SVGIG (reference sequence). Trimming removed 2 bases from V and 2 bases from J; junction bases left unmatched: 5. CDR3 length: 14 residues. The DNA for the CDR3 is TGTGCCTGGAGTCGGGGCGGGGGGACCTACGAGCAGTACTTC. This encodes CAWSRGGGTYEQYF.

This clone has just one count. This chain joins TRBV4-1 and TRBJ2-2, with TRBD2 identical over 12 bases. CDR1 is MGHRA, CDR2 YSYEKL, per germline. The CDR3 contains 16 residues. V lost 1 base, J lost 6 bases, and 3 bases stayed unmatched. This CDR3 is CASSQGLAGGPGELFF. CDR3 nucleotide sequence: TGCGCCAGCAGCCAAGGGCTAGCGGGGGGGCCCGGGGAGCTGTTTTTT.

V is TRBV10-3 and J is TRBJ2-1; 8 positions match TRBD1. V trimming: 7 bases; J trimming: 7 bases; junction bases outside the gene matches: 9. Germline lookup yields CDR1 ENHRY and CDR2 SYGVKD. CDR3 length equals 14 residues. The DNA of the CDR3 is TGTGCCATCAAGGGTCAGGGGGCAGGAAATGAGCAGTTCTTC. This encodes CAIKGQGAGNEQFF.

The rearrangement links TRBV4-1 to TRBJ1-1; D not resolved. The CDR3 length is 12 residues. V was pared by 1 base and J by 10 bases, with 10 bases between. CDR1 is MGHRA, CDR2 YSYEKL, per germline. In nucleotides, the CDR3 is TGCGCCAGCAGCCAAGTGGGCAACGGAGCTTTCTTT. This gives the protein CASSQVGNGAFF.

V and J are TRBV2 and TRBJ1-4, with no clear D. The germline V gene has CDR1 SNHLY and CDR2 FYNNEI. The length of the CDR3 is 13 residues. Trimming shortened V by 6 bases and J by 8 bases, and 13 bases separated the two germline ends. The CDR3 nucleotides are TGTGCCAGCAGAGATTGGAGAGGGGAAAAACTGTTTTTT. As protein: CASRDWRGEKLFF.

The CDR3 loop reads CASSLAPSGGNQETQYF. The CDR3 DNA reads TGCGCCAGCAGCTTGGCCCCCAGCGGGGGGAACCAAGAGACCCAGTACTTC. The V gene is TRBV5-1, the J gene TRBJ2-5; 9 bases agree with TRBD2. Trimming removed 0 bases from V and 0 bases from J; junction bases left unmatched: 6. Germline CDR1 SGHRS, CDR2 YFSETQ. This CDR3 contains 17 residues.

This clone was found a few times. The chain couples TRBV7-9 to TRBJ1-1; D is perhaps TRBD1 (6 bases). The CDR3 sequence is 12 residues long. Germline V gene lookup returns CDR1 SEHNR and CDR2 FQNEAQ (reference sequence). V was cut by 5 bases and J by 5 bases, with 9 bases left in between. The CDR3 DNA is TGTGCCAGCAGCATCCAGGGGACTGAAGCTTTCTTT. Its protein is CASSIQGTEAFF.

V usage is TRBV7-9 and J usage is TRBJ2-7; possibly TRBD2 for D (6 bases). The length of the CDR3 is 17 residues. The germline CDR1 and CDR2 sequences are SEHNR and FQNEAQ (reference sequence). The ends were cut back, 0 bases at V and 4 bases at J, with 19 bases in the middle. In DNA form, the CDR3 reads TGTGCCAGCAGCTTAGCTTTCGGCGGGACTGGGACTTACGAGCAGTACTTC. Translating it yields CASSLAFGGTGTYEQYF.

DNA for the CDR3: TGTGCCAGCAGTTACTCGGCTGGCGGGGGCAGGGAGACCCAGTACTTC. Residues: CASSYSAGGGRETQYF. V and J are TRBV6-5 and TRBJ2-5; D is perhaps TRBD2 (7 bases). This CDR3 contains 16 residues. V was cut by 0 bases and J by 5 bases, with 16 bases left in between. CDR1 and CDR2 from the germline V gene are MNHEY and SVGAGI.

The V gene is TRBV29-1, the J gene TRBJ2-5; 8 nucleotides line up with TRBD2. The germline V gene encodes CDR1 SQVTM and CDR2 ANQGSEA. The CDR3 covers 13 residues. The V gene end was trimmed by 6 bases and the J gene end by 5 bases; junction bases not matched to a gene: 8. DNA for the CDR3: TGCAGCGTGAAGCGGGAGTTAATGGAGACCCAGTACTTC. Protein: CSVKRELMETQYF.

The CDR3 region has the DNA TGCAGCGTCGACCCCGGGACAGGGAAATACAATGAGCAGTTCTTC. Translated: CSVDPGTGKYNEQFF. The chain has TRBV29-1 and TRBJ2-1; 9 bases are a match to TRBD1. V lost 6 bases to trimming and J lost 4 bases; unmatched junction nucleotides: 10. The CDR3 sequence is 15 residues long. CDR1 is SQVTM and CDR2 is ANQGSEA in the germline V gene.

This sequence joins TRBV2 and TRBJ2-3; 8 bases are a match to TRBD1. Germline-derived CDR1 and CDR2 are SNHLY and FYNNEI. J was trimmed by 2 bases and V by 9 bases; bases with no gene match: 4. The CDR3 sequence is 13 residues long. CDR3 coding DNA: TGTGCCAGGGGGACAGGCGACACAGATACGCAGTATTTT. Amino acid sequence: CARGTGDTDTQYF.

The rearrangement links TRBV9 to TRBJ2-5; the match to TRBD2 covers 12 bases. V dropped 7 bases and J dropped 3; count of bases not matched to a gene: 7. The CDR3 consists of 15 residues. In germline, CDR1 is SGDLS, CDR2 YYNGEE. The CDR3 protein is CASFRTSGAEETQYF. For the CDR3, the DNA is TGTGCCAGCTTTAGGACTAGCGGGGCGGAAGAGACCCAGTACTTC.

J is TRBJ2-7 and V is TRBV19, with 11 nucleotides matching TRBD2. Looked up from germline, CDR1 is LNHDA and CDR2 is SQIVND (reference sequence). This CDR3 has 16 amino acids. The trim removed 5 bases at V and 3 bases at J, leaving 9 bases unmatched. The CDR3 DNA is TGTGCCAGTAGTGGGGGCCGCCTAGCGGGAGGCTACGAGCAGTACTTC. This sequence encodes CASSGGRLAGGYEQYF.